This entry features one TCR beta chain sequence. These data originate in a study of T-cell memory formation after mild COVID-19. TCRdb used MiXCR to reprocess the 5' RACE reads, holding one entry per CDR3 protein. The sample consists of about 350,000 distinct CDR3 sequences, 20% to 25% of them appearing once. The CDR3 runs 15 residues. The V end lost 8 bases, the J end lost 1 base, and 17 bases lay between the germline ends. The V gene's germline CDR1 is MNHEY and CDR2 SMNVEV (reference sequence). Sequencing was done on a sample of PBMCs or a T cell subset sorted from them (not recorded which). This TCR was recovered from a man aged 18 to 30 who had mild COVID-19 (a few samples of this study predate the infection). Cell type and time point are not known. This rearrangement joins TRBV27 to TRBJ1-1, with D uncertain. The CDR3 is CASLPIGEGNTEAFF. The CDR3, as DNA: TGTGCCAGCCTCCCCATCGGGGAAGGGAACACTGAAGCTTTCTTT.